This entry lists 25 T cell receptor beta chains sequenced from one sample in a study of blood T cell repertoires in COVID-19. Sequencing was performed with immunoSEQ multiplex PCR; in TCRdb, only in-frame clones are kept and a portion is missing. Of 90,000 to 150,000 clones listed, over 65% are singletons. The specimen was peripheral blood. The receptors here all came from a man between 70 and 80 years old with acute or convalescent COVID-19.

V usage is TRBV2 and J usage is TRBJ2-3; possible D gene TRBD1, 6 bases. The germline CDR1 and CDR2 sequences are SNHLY and FYNNEI. Trimming removed 1 base at V and 1 base at J, with 9 bases between. The CDR3 is 15 amino acids. CDR3 coding DNA: TGTGCCAGCAGTGAAGGGCCAGGGGGCACAGATACGCAGTATTTT. It codes for CASSEGPGGTDTQYF.

J is TRBJ1-1 and V is TRBV19, with D tentatively TRBD1 (5 bases). The CDR3 runs to 13 residues. The V end was cut by 6 bases, the J end by 8 bases, with 16 bases between. Germline V gene lookup returns CDR1 LNHDA and CDR2 SQIVND (reference sequence). In nucleotides, the CDR3 is TGTGCCAGTAGCGGCCTGTACAGGAGAGAAGCTTTCTTT. Translating it yields CASSGLYRREAFF.

This clone was observed a single time. The J gene is TRBJ2-3, the V gene TRBV27; D not certain. V was cut by 3 bases and J by 0 bases, with 7 bases left in between. This CDR3 is built from 14 residues. Germline CDR1 and CDR2: MNHEY and SMNVEV (reference sequence). The CDR3 DNA reads as TGTGCCAGCAGTTTTAAGACTAGCACAGATACGCAGTATTTT. It yields the protein CASSFKTSTDTQYF.

The DNA for the CDR3 is TGTGCCACCAGTGGGGTAGCGGCTGGTAACACCGGGGAGCTGTTTTTT. It codes for CATSGVAAGNTGELFF. This chain joins TRBV24-1 and TRBJ2-2; perhaps TRBD2 as D (6 bases). Germline V gene data show CDR1 as KGHDR and CDR2 as SFDVKD. This CDR3 is 16 amino acids long. V shed 5 bases and J shed 2 bases, with 14 bases lying between them.

The rearrangement joins TRBV5-1 to TRBJ1-4; TRBD1 might be the D (5 bases). The germline V gene encodes CDR1 SGHRS and CDR2 YFSETQ. The CDR3 is 15 residues long. The V end lost 0 bases, the J end lost 5 bases, and 11 bases lay between the germline ends. The chain's CDR3 is CASSLDGGTNEKLFF. The DNA for the CDR3 is TGCGCCAGCAGCTTGGACGGGGGAACCAATGAAAAACTGTTTTTT.

The rearrangement uses TRBV9 and TRBJ1-5, with 7 bases matching TRBD1. The CDR3 is 15 residues long. V lost 0 bases to trimming and J lost 7 bases; unmatched junction nucleotides: 7. Germline V gives CDR1 SGDLS, CDR2 YYNGEE. Here the CDR3 DNA reads TGTGCCAGCAGCGTAGGGACAGGTATCGGGCAGCCCCAGCATTTT. Protein product: CASSVGTGIGQPQHF.

The chain recombines TRBV5-1 with TRBJ1-1; 9 bases are shared with TRBD1. The CDR3 is made up of 15 amino acids. Unmatched junction bases numbered 9, after V lost 4 bases and J lost 5 bases. CDR1 is SGHRS and CDR2 is YFSETQ in the germline V gene. CDR3 sequence reads: CASSLETGGRTEAFF. Here the CDR3 DNA reads TGCGCCAGCAGCCTTGAAACAGGGGGCAGGACTGAAGCTTTCTTT.

The chain links TRBV20-1 to TRBJ2-5; 10 nucleotides align to TRBD2. The germline gives CDR1 DFQATT, CDR2 SNEGSKA (reference sequence). This CDR3 spans 19 amino acids. Germline trimming cut 3 bases from V and 5 bases from J; bases unmatched to any gene: 21. CDR3 coding DNA: TGCAGTGCTAGTTTGCTAGCGGGAGACGTATGGGTCCCCTTGGAGACCCAGTACTTC. It encodes CSASLLAGDVWVPLETQYF.

This sequence joins TRBV7-9 and TRBJ2-3; perhaps TRBD1 as D (5 bases). V was clipped by 5 bases and J by 0 bases, with 9 bases between them. CDR3 length: 14 residues. The germline V gene has CDR1 SEHNR and CDR2 FQNEAQ (reference sequence). The CDR3 DNA reads as TGTGCCAGCAGCCGAGACAGAAGCACAGATACGCAGTATTTT. Translation gives CASSRDRSTDTQYF.

DNA of the CDR3: TGTGCCAGCTCACCCTCAGGACAGTCGGGAGAGACCCAGTACTTC. The encoded protein is CASSPSGQSGETQYF. V is TRBV18 and J is TRBJ2-5; TRBD1 is a possible D gene (6 bases). The V gene's germline CDR1 is KGHSH and CDR2 LQKENI. V lost 3 bases, J lost 4 bases, and 15 bases lay in between. The CDR3 sequence is 15 residues long.

This clone has a handful of counts. The chain is built from TRBV11-2 and TRBJ2-7; 8 nucleotides agree with TRBD1. The V segment lost 4 bases and the J segment 2 bases; nucleotides outside the gene matches: 7. The V gene's germline CDR1 is SGHAT and CDR2 FQNNGV. CDR3 size: 15 residues. The DNA of the CDR3 is TGTGCCAGCAGCTCATTACAGGGGGTTGCCTACGAGCAGTACTTC. Encoded protein: CASSSLQGVAYEQYF.

The rearrangement uses TRBV5-6 and TRBJ2-5; maybe TRBD1 (6 bases). Germline-derived CDR1 and CDR2 are SGHDT and YYEEEE. This CDR3 is built from 15 residues. Deletions cut 0 bases from V and 5 bases from J, with 14 bases between. This chain's CDR3 is CASSLETGWLETQYF. The CDR3 coding sequence is TGTGCCAGCAGCTTGGAAACAGGGTGGTTGGAGACCCAGTACTTC.

Points on this clone: An end of the junction differs from the germline gene, which may be a read error. The CDR3: CASSFPSGGFWRVSSNEQFF. In nucleotides, the CDR3 is TGTGCCAGCAGTTTCCCGTCGGGGGGTTTTTGGCGGGTTTCCTCCAATGAGCAGTTCTTC. The chain joins TRBV28 to TRBJ2-1; the match to TRBD2 covers 7 bases. Germline V gene lookup returns CDR1 MDHEN and CDR2 SYDVKM. CDR3 size: 20 residues.

The rearrangement joins TRBV7-9 to TRBJ1-6; tentative D call: TRBD1 (5 bases). The CDR3 consists of 13 residues. V lost 7 bases to trimming and J lost 14 bases, with 18 bases between them. Looked up from germline, CDR1 is SEHNR and CDR2 is FQNEAQ (reference sequence). The CDR3 loop is CASTTGVAGALHF. DNA of the CDR3: TGTGCCAGCACCACTGGGGTAGCGGGGGCCCTCCACTTT.

The V and J genes are TRBV28 and TRBJ1-2; D is perhaps TRBD1 (5 bases). The V gene lost 7 bases and the J gene lost 4 bases, with 16 bases spanning the gap. This CDR3 contains 14 residues. Germline lookup yields CDR1 MDHEN and CDR2 SYDVKM. The CDR3 reads CASTVGQGSYGYTF. The CDR3, as DNA: TGTGCCAGCACGGTGGGGCAAGGCAGCTATGGCTACACCTTC.

The chain links TRBV7-9 to TRBJ1-3; 7 bases align to TRBD1. V was pared by 5 bases and J by 0 bases, with 7 bases of the junction left unmatched. Germline V gives CDR1 SEHNR, CDR2 FQNEAQ (reference sequence). The CDR3 is 16 residues long. The CDR3 DNA follows: TGTGCCAGCAGCAGAAGGACAGGACACTCTGGAAACACCATATATTTT. Protein sequence: CASSRRTGHSGNTIYF.

The chain has TRBV10-3 and TRBJ2-5, with 9 bases identical to TRBD1. The CDR3 contains 15 residues. V was clipped by 9 bases and J by 3 bases; unmatched bases: 11. Germline-derived CDR1 and CDR2 are ENHRY and SYGVKD. CDR3 in amino acids: CAIASGTGLKETQYF. In nucleotides, the CDR3 is TGTGCCATAGCGAGCGGGACAGGGTTAAAAGAGACCCAGTACTTC.

This rearrangement joins TRBV19 to TRBJ2-1; 7 positions agree with TRBD2. Germline V gives CDR1 LNHDA, CDR2 SQIVND (reference sequence). This CDR3 has 14 residues. The junction had 7 bases not matched to a gene; V was cut back by 7 bases and J by 4 bases. Written as DNA, the CDR3 is TGTGCCAGTAAGGAGGGAGGGCGTTACAATGAGCAGTTCTTC. Protein sequence: CASKEGGRYNEQFF. Using reference TRBV19 and TRBJ2-1 for the parts outside the CDR3, the full variable domain is DGGITQSPKYLFRKEGQNVTLSCEQNLNHDAMYWYRQDPGQGLRLIYYSQIVNDFQKGDIAEGYSVSREKKESFPLTVTSAQKNPTAFYLCASKEGGRYNEQFFGPGTRLTVL.

The chain couples TRBV30 to TRBJ2-1; 9 bases are a match to TRBD1. This CDR3 is 15 amino acids long. J lost 5 bases, V lost 2 bases, and 7 bases had no gene match. CDR1 and CDR2 (germline): GTSNPN, SVGIG (reference sequence). DNA for the CDR3: TGTGCCTGGAGTTCGGGACAGGGTCGACACAATGAGCAGTTCTTC. The encoded protein is CAWSSGQGRHNEQFF. The variable domain in full, with the rest retrieved from reference TRBV30 and TRBJ2-1, is SQTIHQWPATLVQPVGSPLSLECTVEGTSNPNLYWYRQAAGRGLQLLFYSVGIGQISSEVPQNLSASRPQDRQFILSSKKLLLSDSGFYLCAWSSGQGRHNEQFFGPGTRLTVL.

The chain links TRBV6-5 to TRBJ1-2, with TRBD1 as a possible D gene (6 bases). This CDR3 is 16 amino acids long. Germline CDR1 is MNHEY and CDR2 is SVGAGI. Trimming removed 0 bases at V and 8 bases at J, with 19 bases between. CDR3 DNA: TGTGCCAGCAGTTACTCGAATTACGGGACAAAGGAGGGCTACACCTTC. Its translation: CASSYSNYGTKEGYTF.

As to this clone: The same CDR3 also results from other DNA sequences found in this sample. The genes are TRBV18 and TRBJ2-7; D gene ambiguous. This CDR3 is 13 amino acids long. The V end lost 3 bases, the J end lost 5 bases, and 11 bases lay between the germline ends. CDR1 and CDR2 from the germline V gene are KGHSH and LQKENI. CDR3 bases: TGTGCCAGCTCACCGGCTGGCGGTGACGAGCAGTACTTC. Protein: CASSPAGGDEQYF. The entire variable domain, with the rest obtained from reference TRBV18 and TRBJ2-7, is as follows: NAGVMQNPRHLVRRRGQEARLRCSPMKGHSHVYWYRQLPEEGLKFMVYLQKENIIDESGMPKERFSAEFPKEGPSILRIQQVVRGDSAAYFCASSPAGGDEQYFGPGTRLTVT.

This clone was counted at least ten times. The rearrangement uses TRBV6-5 and TRBJ2-3; 7 bases align to TRBD1. The V and J ends lost 8 bases and 3 bases, in that order; junction bases with no gene match: 5. From germline, CDR1 is MNHEY and CDR2 SVGAGI. This CDR3 is built from 13 residues. This CDR3 is CASFQGETDTQYF. The CDR3 coding sequence is TGTGCCAGCTTCCAGGGGGAAACAGATACGCAGTATTTT.

CDR3 sequence reads: CASKEGTGEQYF. CDR3 DNA sequence: TGTGCCAGCAAGGAGGGAACGGGCGAGCAGTACTTC. The chain recombines TRBV6-5 with TRBJ2-7, with D possibly TRBD2 on 6 matching bases. CDR3 length equals 12 residues. The germline CDR1 and CDR2 sequences are MNHEY and SVGAGI. V was clipped by 7 bases and J by 6 bases, with 13 bases between them.

This clone has a handful of counts. The chain joins TRBV24-1 to TRBJ1-4; 11 bases agree with TRBD1. The CDR3 sequence is 16 residues long. The junction had 13 bases not matched to a gene; V was cut back by 7 bases and J by 10 bases. CDR1 and CDR2 (germline): KGHDR, SFDVKD. CDR3 nucleotides: TGTGCCACCAGCCTAAAGCACCGGGACAGGGGGGCAAAACTGTTTTTT. It is translated as CATSLKHRDRGAKLFF.

The chain joins TRBV18 to TRBJ1-1, with a weak D call TRBD1 (5 bases). This CDR3 spans 12 amino acids. Trimming took off 2 bases at V and 4 bases at J, with 5 bases between the two ends. Germline CDR1 KGHSH, CDR2 LQKENI. The CDR3 here is CASSPGATEAFF. The CDR3 DNA follows: TGTGCCAGCTCACCAGGGGCCACTGAAGCTTTCTTT.